This T cell receptor (beta chain) was identified during a study of T-cell reconstitution after alpha-beta-depleted transplantation in children. V lost 0 bases and J lost 0, with 11 bases in between. Germline V gene data show CDR1 as MNHEY and CDR2 as SVGAGI. The CDR3 is made up of 16 amino acids. Using unique molecular identifiers, the investigators prepared the TCRbeta library. One entry per CDR3 protein, called by TCRdb with MiXCR from the PCR reads. The sample consists of about 540,000 distinct CDR3 sequences, 18% of them appearing once. V is TRBV6-5 and J is TRBJ1-2; D gene ambiguous. The sample was PBMCs from the stem cell graft donor, taken from the stem cell graft. The TCR comes from a human donor who donated a stem cell graft to a child with acute lymphoblastic leukemia. In DNA, the CDR3 is TGTGCCAGCAGTTACTCGAAGGGAAGAGCTAACTATGGCTACACCTTC. This sequence encodes CASSYSKGRANYGYTF.